This TCR beta chain was identified during a study of blood T cell repertoires in COVID-19. Study as a whole: Acute and convalescent COVID-19 specimens originated in the United States, Italy and Spain. The analysed material was cDNA or gDNA that came from T cells, B-cell-depleted T cells, or PBMCs.

The CDR3 has 14 amino acids. Per the germline V gene, CDR1 is GTSNPN and CDR2 is SVGIG (reference sequence). The V gene end was trimmed by 5 bases and the J gene end by 4 bases; junction bases not matched to a gene: 8. Source study methods: Nucleated cell number was recorded as an estimate derived from reference gene primer amplification. TCRdb keeps only in-frame clones here, not all; method: immunoSEQ multiplex PCR. V and J calls and clone size are those listed in that table; D and trimming were worked out from the DNA. In the table there are some 150,000 clones, around 84% of which are singletons.

V is TRBV30 and J is TRBJ1-5; 7 nucleotides line up with TRBD1. The sequenced material came from peripheral blood. The TCR was taken from a human donor in a cohort sampled during active COVID-19. The CDR3 DNA is TGTGCCTGGGGGTCCTTACAGGGGAATCAGCCCCAGCATTTT. This encodes CAWGSLQGNQPQHF.